A selection of T cell receptor beta chains follows, all from one sample in a study of CD4 T cells in relation to SARS-CoV-2 and coronaviruses. The protocol was immunoSEQ multiplex PCR, while the TCRdb copy is restricted to in-frame clones and leaves out a portion. The profile shows 25,000 or so clones, 70% to 80% of them singletons. No antigen is known for these receptors. Sample: CD4+ T cells from PBMCs, cultured in vitro. The receptor set was obtained from a human donor in good health. The CDR3 runs from the conserved cysteine through the conserved F or W. The D gene is left open where the match is weak. Not every row has a clone size; where given, it reads once, few, many or a size class.

V gene	J gene	clone size	D gene	CDR3 DNA	CDR3 protein
TRBV7-8	TRBJ1-5	.	.	TGTGCCAGCAGCTTACAGGGGAATCAGCCCCAGCATTTT	CASSLQGNQPQHF
TRBV4-1	TRBJ2-1	.	.	TGCGCCAGCAGCCCGGGGGAGCGGGTAGTCTACAATGAGCAGTTCTTC	CASSPGERVVYNEQFF
TRBV18	TRBJ1-5	few	.	TGTGCCAGCTCACCCGGCAATCAGCCCCAGCATTTT	CASSPGNQPQHF
TRBV11-2	TRBJ1-2	.	.	TGTGCCAGCAGCTTAGGGGAAGGAAACTATGGCTACACCTTC	CASSLGEGNYGYTF
TRBV11-3	TRBJ2-3	few	.	TGTGCCAGCAGCTTAGGAGGTTCCAGCACAGATACGCAGTATTTT	CASSLGGSSTDTQYF
TRBV6-5	TRBJ1-3	.	.	TGTGCCAGCAGTTTGGGGCATACTGGAAACACCATATATTTT	CASSLGHTGNTIYF
TRBV5-8	TRBJ2-3	.	TRBD1	TGTGCCAGCAGCTGGGACAGAACTAGCACAGATACGCAGTATTTT	CASSWDRTSTDTQYF
TRBV4-1	TRBJ1-5	few	TRBD1	TGCGCCAGCAGCCAATCAATCGGGACAGGGACACAGCCCCAGCATTTT	CASSQSIGTGTQPQHF
TRBV10-3	TRBJ1-1	.	TRBD1	TGTGCCATCAAACCAACAGGGGTGGTCACTGAAGCTTTCTTT	CAIKPTGVVTEAFF
TRBV27	TRBJ1-6	few	TRBD1	TGTGCCAGCAGCACAGGGGCATCCATAAATTCACCCCTCCACTTT	CASSTGASINSPLHF
TRBV7-2	TRBJ2-3	.	TRBD2	TGTGCCAGCAGCTCCGGACTAGCGCCAGATACGCAGTATTTT	CASSSGLAPDTQYF
TRBV5-1	TRBJ2-2	.	.	TGCGCCAGCAGCTTCCTGACAGTGAACACCGGGGAGCTGTTTTTT	CASSFLTVNTGELFF
TRBV7-9	TRBJ2-4	.	.	TGTGCCAGCAGCGTCGAACTGGTAGGGGCCAAAAACATTCAGTACTTC	CASSVELVGAKNIQYF
TRBV5-4	TRBJ2-5	.	.	TGTGCCAGCAGCTTCGAACCTTCAACGTACCAAGAGACCCAGTACTTC	CASSFEPSTYQETQYF
TRBV6-6	TRBJ1-1	.	TRBD1	TGTGCCAGCAGTAGAGGACAGGGTAGAAGCACTGAAGCTTTCTTT	CASSRGQGRSTEAFF
TRBV5-4	TRBJ2-7	.	TRBD2	TGTGCCAGCAGCTTGGGGGGGACTAGCGCCCACTACGAGCAGTACTTC	CASSLGGTSAHYEQYF
TRBV4-3	TRBJ1-1	.	.	TGCGCCAGCAGCCATGGGGACACTGAAGCTTTCTTT	CASSHGDTEAFF
TRBV4-3	TRBJ2-2	few	.	TGCGCCAGCAGCCCGTCACACAGGGGAGGTGGGAACACCGGGGAGCTGTTTTTT	CASSPSHRGGGNTGELFF
TRBV27	TRBJ2-5	.	TRBD2	TGTGCCAGCAGTCCCTTCGGTGGGGGGGGAGAGACCCAGTACTTC	CASSPFGGGGETQYF
TRBV18	TRBJ1-5	.	.	TGTGCCAGCTCACCGGGGGTAGACAATCAGCCCCAGCATTTT	CASSPGVDNQPQHF
TRBV13	TRBJ2-6	.	.	TGTGCCTGCTCCCGGGGGAACCTTGATGCCAACGTCCTGACTTTC	CACSRGNLDANVLTF
TRBV30	TRBJ1-2	.	TRBD1	TGTGCCTGGAGGGACAGGGGTTTCGGTGGCTACACCTTC	CAWRDRGFGGYTF
TRBV28	TRBJ1-5	.	.	TGTGCCAGCAGTTTGGCGGGGGGGGGTCAGCCCCAGCATTTT	CASSLAGGGQPQHF
TRBV9	TRBJ2-7	few	.	TGTGCCAGCAGCGTAGGATTAACCTGGGACGTACCCTACGAGCAGTACTTC	CASSVGLTWDVPYEQYF
TRBV4-1	TRBJ1-4	.	.	TGCGCCAGCAGCCAAGATCGAGGGGCCGGGGGTGAAAAACTGTTTTTT	CASSQDRGAGGEKLFF
TRBV19	TRBJ2-7	.	TRBD1	TGTGCCAGTAGTATAACCTGGGACAGGGGCTACGAGCAGTACTTC	CASSITWDRGYEQYF
TRBV4-3	TRBJ2-7	.	.	TGCGCCAGCAGCCAAGGCTTTAGGACAGACTACGAGCAGTACTTC	CASSQGFRTDYEQYF
TRBV7-9	TRBJ1-2	.	TRBD1	TGTGCCAGCAGCTCCTTCGACAGGGAGACCTATGGCTACACCTTC	CASSSFDRETYGYTF
TRBV9	TRBJ2-1	.	TRBD2	TGTGCCAGCAGCCCCCAGATAGCGGGGAGGGATGAGCAGTTCTTC	CASSPQIAGRDEQFF
TRBV6-6	TRBJ2-5	.	TRBD1	TGTGCCGGATCAACAGGGGGCCGCGAGACCCAGTACTTC	CAGSTGGRETQYF
TRBV14	TRBJ1-1	.	.	TGTGCCAGCAGCCAAGGGGTAACCACTGAAGCTTTCTTT	CASSQGVTTEAFF
TRBV7-2	TRBJ2-3	.	.	TGTGCCAGCAGCTTATGGGGGCCTAGCACAGATACGCAGTATTTT	CASSLWGPSTDTQYF
TRBV19	TRBJ2-7	.	TRBD1	TGTGCCAGTAGTATAGGCCCGGGACAGGGGGTCTACGAGCAGTACTTC	CASSIGPGQGVYEQYF
TRBV28	TRBJ1-6	few	TRBD1	TGTGCCAGCAGACAACAGGGGAGGCATAATTCACCCCTCCACTTT	CASRQQGRHNSPLHF
TRBV7-2	TRBJ2-5	once	.	TGTGCCAGCAGCTTTCCCGGGGAGGAGACCCAGTACTTC	CASSFPGEETQYF
TRBV5-4	TRBJ2-1	.	TRBD2	TGTGCCAGCAGCCGGGGGTCTGGCGGGAGCTCCTACAATGAGCAGTTCTTC	CASSRGSGGSSYNEQFF
TRBV29-1	TRBJ1-1	.	.	TGCAGCGTTGAGGCGCAGCTAAACACTGAAGCTTTCTTT	CSVEAQLNTEAFF
TRBV13	TRBJ2-1	.	.	TGTGCCAGCAGCCGGACGGGGGGCACTCATGAGCAGTTCTTC	CASSRTGGTHEQFF
TRBV18	TRBJ1-3	.	.	TGTGCCAGCTCACCTGCGGGGTTCTCTGGAAACACCATATATTTT	CASSPAGFSGNTIYF